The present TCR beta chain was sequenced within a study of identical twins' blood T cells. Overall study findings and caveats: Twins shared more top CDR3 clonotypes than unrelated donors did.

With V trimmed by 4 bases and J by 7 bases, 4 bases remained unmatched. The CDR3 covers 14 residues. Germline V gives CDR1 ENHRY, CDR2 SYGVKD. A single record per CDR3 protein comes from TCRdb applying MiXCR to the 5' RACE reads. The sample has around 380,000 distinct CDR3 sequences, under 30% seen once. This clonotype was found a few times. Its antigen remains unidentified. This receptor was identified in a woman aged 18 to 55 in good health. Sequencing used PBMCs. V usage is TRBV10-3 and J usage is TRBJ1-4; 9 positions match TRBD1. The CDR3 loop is CAISGTGAIEKLFF. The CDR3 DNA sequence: TGTGCCATCAGTGGGACAGGGGCCATTGAAAAACTGTTTTTT.